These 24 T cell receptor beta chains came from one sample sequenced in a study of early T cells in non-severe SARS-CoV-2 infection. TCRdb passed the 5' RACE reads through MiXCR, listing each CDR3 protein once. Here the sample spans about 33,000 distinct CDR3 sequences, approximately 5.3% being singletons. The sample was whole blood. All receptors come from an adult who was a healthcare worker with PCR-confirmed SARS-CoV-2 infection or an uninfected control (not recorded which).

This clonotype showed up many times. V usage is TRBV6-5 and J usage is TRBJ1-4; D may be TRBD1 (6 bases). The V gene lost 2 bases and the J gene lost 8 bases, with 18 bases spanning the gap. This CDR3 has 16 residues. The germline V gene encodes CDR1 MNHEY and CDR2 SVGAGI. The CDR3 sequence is CASSYGSRGAEEKLFF. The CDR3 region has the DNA TGTGCCAGCAGTTACGGGAGCAGGGGAGCGGAAGAAAAACTGTTTTTT.

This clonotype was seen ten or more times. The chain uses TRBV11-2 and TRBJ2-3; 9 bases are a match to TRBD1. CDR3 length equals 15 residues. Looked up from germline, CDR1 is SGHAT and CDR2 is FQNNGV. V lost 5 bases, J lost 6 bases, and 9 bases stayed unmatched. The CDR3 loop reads CASSPGTGTLDTQYF. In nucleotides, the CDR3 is TGTGCCAGCAGCCCCGGGACAGGGACTTTGGATACGCAGTATTTT.

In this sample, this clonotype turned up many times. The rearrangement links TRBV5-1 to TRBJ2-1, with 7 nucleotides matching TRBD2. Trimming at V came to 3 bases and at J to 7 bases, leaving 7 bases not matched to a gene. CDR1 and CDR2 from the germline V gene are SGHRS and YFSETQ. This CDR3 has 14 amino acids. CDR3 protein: CASSSSGGRNEQFF. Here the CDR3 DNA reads TGCGCCAGCAGCTCCTCCGGGGGGAGAAATGAGCAGTTCTTC.

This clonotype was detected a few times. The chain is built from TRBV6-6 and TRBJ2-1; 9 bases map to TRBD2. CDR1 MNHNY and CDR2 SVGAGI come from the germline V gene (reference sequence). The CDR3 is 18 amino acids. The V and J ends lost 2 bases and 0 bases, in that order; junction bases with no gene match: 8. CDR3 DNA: TGTGCCAGCAGTTACGAACTAGCGGGTGCAAGCTCCTACAATGAGCAGTTCTTC. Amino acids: CASSYELAGASSYNEQFF.

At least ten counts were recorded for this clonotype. CDR3 DNA: TGTGCCAGTAGTATCGGACAGGGTAGGATCTTGCCCCAGCATTTT. Its protein product is CASSIGQGRILPQHF. This chain connects TRBV19 to TRBJ1-5; 8 bases agree with TRBD1. The length of the CDR3 is 15 residues. Trimming cost V 3 bases and J 9 bases; bases outside gene matches: 10. CDR1 is LNHDA and CDR2 is SQIVND in the germline V gene (reference sequence).

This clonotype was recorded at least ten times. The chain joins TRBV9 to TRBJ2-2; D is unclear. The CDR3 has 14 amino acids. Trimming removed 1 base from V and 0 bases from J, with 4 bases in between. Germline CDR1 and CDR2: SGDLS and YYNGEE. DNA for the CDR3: TGTGCCAGCAGCGTAATCGCGAACACCGGGGAGCTGTTTTTT. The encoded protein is CASSVIANTGELFF.

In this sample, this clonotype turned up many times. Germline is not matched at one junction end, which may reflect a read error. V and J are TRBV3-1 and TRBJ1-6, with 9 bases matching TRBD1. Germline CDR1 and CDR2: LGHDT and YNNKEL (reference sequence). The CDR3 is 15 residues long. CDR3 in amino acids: CASSQAGQGSSPLHF. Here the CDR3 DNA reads TGTGCCAGCAGTCAAGCCGGACAGGGGTCTTCACCCCTCCACTTT.

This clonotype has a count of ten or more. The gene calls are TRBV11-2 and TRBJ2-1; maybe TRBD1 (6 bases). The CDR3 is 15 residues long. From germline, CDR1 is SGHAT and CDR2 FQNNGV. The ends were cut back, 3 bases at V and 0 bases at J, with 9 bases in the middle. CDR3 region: CASSFLRGSYNEQFF. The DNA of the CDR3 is TGTGCCAGCAGCTTCCTCAGGGGCTCCTACAATGAGCAGTTCTTC.

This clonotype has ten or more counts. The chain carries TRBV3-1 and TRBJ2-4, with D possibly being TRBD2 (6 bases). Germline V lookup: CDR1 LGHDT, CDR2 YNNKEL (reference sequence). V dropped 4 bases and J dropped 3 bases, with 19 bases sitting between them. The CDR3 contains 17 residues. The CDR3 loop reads CASSRLDGGSGKNIQYF. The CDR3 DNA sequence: TGTGCCAGCAGCCGTCTCGACGGGGGAAGCGGCAAAAACATTCAGTACTTC.

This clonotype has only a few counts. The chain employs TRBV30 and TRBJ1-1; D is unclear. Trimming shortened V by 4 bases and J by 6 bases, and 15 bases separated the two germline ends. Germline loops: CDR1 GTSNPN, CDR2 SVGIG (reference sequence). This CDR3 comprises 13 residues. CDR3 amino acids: CAWTPDKRAEAFF. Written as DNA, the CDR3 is TGTGCCTGGACTCCAGACAAGCGCGCTGAAGCTTTCTTT.

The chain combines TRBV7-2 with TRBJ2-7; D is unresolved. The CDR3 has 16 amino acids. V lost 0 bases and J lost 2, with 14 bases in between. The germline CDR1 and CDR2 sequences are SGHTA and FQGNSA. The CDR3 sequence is CASSLAGGSLTYEQYF. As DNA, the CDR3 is TGTGCCAGCAGCTTAGCGGGTGGTTCCTTAACCTACGAGCAGTACTTC. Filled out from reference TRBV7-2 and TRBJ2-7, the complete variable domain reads GAGVSQSPSNKVTEKGKDVELRCDPISGHTALYWYRQSLGQGLEFLIYFQGNSAPDKSGLPSDRFSAERTGGSVSTLTIQRTQQEDSAVYLCASSLAGGSLTYEQYFGPGTRLTVT.

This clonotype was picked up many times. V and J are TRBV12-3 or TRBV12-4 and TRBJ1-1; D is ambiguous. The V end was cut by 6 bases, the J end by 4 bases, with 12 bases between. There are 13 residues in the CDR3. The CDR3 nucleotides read TGTGCCAGCAGCCCGACACCGGGCACTGAAGCTTTCTTT. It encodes CASSPTPGTEAFF.

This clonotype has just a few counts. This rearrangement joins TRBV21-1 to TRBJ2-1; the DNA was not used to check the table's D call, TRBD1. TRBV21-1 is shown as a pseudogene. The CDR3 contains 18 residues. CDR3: CASSNRPHSPRRYNEQFF. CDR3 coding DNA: TGTGCCAGCAGCAACCGACCCCACTCCCCCAGGAGGTACAATGAGCAGTTCTTC.

In DNA, the CDR3 is TGTGCAAGTCGCTTCTACCAAACCGACGGCTCCTATAATTCACCCCTCCACTTT. Translating gives CASRFYQTDGSYNSPLHF. The rearrangement uses TRBV12-2 and TRBJ1-6. TRBV12-2 is reported as a pseudogene. The CDR3 has 18 residues.

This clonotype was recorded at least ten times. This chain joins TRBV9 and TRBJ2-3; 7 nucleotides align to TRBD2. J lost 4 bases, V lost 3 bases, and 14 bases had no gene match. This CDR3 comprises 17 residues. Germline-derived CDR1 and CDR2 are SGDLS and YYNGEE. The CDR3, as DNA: TGTGCCAGCAGCGCCCCAAGGGCGGGGGTTCGTGCAGATACGCAGTATTTT. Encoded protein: CASSAPRAGVRADTQYF.

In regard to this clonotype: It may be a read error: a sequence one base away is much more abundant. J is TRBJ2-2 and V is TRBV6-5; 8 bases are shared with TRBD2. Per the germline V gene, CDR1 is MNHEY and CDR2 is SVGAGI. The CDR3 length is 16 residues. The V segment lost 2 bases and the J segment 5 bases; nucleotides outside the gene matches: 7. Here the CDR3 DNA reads TGTGCCAGCAGTTACGAGCGGGGGACCGGGACCGGGGAGCTGTTTTTT. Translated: CASSYERGTGTGELFF.

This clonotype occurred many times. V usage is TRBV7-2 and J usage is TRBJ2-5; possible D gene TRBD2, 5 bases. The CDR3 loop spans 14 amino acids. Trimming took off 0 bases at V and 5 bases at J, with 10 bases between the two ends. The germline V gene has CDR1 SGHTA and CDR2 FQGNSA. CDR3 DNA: TGTGCCAGCAGCTTAGCGGAGGTCCTCGAGACCCAGTACTTC. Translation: CASSLAEVLETQYF.

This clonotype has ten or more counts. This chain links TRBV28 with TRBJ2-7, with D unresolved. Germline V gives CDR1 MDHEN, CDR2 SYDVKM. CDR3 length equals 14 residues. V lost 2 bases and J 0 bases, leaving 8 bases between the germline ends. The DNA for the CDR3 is TGTGCCAGCAGTTTAGGTTACAACTCCTACGAGCAGTACTTC. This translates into CASSLGYNSYEQYF.

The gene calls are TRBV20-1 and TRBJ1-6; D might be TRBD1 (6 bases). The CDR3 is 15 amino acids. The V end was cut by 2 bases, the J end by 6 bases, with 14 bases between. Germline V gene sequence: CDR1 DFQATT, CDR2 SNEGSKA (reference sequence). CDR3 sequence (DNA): TGCAGTGCTAGACTGACAGGCCTGAGTAATTCACCCCTCCACTTT. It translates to CSARLTGLSNSPLHF.

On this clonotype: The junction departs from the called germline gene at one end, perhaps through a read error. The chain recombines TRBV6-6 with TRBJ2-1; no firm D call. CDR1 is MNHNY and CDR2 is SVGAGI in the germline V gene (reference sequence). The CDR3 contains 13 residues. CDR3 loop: CASSNSYKTEQFF. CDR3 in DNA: TGTGCCAGCAGTAACTCCTACAAGACTGAGCAGTTCTTC.

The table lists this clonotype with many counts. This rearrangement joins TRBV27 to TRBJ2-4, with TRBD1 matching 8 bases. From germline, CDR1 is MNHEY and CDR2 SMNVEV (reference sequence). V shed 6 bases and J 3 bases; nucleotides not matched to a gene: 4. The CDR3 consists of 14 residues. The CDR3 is CASSGTGGKNIQYF. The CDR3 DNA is TGTGCCAGCAGCGGGACAGGAGGCAAAAACATTCAGTACTTC.

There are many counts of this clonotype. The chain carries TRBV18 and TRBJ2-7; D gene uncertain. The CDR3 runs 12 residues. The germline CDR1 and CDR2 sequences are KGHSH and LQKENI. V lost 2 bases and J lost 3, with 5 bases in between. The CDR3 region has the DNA TGTGCCAGCTCACCAACGAACTACGAGCAGTACTTC. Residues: CASSPTNYEQYF.

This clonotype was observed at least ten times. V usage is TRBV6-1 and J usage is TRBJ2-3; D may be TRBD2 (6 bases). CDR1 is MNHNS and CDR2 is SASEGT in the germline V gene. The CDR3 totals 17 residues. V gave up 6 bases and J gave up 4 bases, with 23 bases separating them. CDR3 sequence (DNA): TGTGCCAGCAGCCAATATTTAGCGGCCCGTGGGTCAGATACGCAGTATTTT. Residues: CASSQYLAARGSDTQYF.

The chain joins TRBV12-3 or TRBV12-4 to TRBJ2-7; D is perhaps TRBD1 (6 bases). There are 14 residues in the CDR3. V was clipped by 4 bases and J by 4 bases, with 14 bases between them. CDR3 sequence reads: CASSSRDTYYEQYF. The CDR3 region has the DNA TGTGCCAGCAGTTCCCGGGACACTTATTACGAGCAGTACTTC.